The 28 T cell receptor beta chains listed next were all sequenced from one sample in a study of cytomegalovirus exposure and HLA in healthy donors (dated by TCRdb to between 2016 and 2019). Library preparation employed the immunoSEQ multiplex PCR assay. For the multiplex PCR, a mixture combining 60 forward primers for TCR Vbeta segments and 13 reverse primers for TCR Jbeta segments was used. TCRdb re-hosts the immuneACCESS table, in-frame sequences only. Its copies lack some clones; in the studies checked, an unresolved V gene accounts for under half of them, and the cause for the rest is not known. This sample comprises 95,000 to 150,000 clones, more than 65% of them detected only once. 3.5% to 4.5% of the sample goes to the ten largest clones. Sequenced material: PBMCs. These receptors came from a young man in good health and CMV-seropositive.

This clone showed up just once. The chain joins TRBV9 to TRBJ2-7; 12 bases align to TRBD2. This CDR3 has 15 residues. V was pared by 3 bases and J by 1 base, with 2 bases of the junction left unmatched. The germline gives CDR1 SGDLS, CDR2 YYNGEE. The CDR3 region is CASSAGTSGSYEQYF. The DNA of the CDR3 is TGTGCCAGCAGCGCCGGGACTAGCGGGTCCTACGAGCAGTACTTC.

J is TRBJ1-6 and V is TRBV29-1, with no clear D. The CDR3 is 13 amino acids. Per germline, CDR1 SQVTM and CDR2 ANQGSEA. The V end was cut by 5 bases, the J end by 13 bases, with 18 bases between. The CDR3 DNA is TGCAGCGTTTCCGACGGAGGCTTATCTCCCCTCCACTTT. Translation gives CSVSDGGLSPLHF.

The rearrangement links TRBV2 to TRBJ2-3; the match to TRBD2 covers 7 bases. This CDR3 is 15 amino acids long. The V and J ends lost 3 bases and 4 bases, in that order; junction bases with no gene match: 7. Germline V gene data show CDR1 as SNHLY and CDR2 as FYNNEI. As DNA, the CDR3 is TGTGCCAGCAGTGATGGAGGACTAGGCTCAGATACGCAGTATTTT. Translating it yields CASSDGGLGSDTQYF.

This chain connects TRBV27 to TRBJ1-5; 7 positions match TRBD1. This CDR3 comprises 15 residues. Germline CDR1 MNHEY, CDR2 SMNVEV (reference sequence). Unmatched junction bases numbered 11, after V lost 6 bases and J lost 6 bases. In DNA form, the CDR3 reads TGTGCCAGCAGCCCAAATCCCACAGGGGTTCAGCCCCAGCATTTT. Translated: CASSPNPTGVQPQHF.

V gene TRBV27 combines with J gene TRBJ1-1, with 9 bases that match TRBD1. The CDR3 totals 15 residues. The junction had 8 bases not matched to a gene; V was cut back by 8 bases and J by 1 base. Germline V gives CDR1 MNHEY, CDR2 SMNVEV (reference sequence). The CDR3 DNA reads TGTGCCAGCGGCGACAGGGGGTTAAGGAACACTGAAGCTTTCTTT. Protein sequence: CASGDRGLRNTEAFF.

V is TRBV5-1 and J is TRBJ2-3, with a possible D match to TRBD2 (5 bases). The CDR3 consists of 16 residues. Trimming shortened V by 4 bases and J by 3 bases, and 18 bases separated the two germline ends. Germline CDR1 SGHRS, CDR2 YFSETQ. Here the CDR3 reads CASSQTISRLTDTQYF. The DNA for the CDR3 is TGCGCCAGCAGCCAAACGATTTCCCGACTAACAGATACGCAGTATTTT.

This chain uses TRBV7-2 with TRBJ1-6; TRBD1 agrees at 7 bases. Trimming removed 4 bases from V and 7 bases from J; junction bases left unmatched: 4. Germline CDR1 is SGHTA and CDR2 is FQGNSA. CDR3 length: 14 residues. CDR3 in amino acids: CASSSDRANSPLHF. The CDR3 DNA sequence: TGTGCCAGCAGCTCCGACAGGGCCAATTCACCCCTCCACTTT. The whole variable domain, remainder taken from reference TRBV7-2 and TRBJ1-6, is GAGVSQSPSNKVTEKGKDVELRCDPISGHTALYWYRQSLGQGLEFLIYFQGNSAPDKSGLPSDRFSAERTGGSVSTLTIQRTQQEDSAVYLCASSSDRANSPLHFGNGTRLTVT.

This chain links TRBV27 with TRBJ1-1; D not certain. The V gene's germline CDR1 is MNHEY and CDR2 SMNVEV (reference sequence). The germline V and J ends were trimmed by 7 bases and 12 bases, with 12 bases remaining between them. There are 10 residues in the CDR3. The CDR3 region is CASIPIETFF. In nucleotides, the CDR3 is TGTGCCAGCATCCCAATTGAGACTTTCTTT.

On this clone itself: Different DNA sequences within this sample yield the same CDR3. Here the CDR3 reads CASSELAGEVDTQYF. CDR3 nucleotide sequence: TGTGCCAGCAGTGAGCTAGCGGGAGAGGTAGATACGCAGTATTTT. This chain joins TRBV6-4 and TRBJ2-3; 10 nucleotides agree with TRBD2. Germline V gene sequence: CDR1 MRHNA, CDR2 SNTAGT. V dropped 3 bases and J dropped 5; count of bases not matched to a gene: 5. The CDR3 spans 15 residues.

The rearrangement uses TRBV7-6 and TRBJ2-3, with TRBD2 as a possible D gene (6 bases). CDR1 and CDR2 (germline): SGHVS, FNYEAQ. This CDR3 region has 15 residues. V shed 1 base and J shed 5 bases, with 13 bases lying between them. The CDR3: CASSLGRGGLDTQYF. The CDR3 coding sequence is TGTGCCAGCAGCTTAGGAAGAGGAGGGCTAGATACGCAGTATTTT.

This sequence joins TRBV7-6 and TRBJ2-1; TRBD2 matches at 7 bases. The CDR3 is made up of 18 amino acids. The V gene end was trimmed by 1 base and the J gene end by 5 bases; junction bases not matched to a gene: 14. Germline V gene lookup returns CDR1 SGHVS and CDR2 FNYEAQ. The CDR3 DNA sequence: TGTGCCAGCAGCTTAGACGCTTTCGACGGGGGGACCAACAATGAGCAGTTCTTC. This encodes CASSLDAFDGGTNNEQFF.

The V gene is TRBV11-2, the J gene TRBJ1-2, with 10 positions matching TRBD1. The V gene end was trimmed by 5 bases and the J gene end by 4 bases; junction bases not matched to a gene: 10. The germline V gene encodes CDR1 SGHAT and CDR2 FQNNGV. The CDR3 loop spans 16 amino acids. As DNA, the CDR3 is TGTGCCAGCAGCCCCTCGGGGACAGGGGATATCTATGGCTACACCTTC. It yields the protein CASSPSGTGDIYGYTF.

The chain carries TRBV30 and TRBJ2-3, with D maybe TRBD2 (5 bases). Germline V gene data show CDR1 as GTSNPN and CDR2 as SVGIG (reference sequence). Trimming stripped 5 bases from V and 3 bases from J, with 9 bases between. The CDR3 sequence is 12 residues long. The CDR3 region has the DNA TGTGCCTGGGAACGGACTACAGATACGCAGTATTTT. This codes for CAWERTTDTQYF.

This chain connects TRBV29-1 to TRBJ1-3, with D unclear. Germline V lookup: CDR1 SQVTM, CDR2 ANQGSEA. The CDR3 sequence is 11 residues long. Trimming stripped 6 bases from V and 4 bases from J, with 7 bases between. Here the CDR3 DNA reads TGCAGCGTGGAGCTGGGAAACACCATATATTTT. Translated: CSVELGNTIYF. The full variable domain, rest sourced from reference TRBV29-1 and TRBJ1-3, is SAVISQKPSRDICQRGTSLTIQCQVDSQVTMMFWYRQQPGQSLTLIATANQGSEATYESGFVIDKFPISRPNLTFSTLTVSNMSPEDSSIYLCSVELGNTIYFGEGSWLTVV.

This CDR3 reads CASRPSGNYNEQFF. For the CDR3, the DNA is TGTGCCAGCAGACCTAGCGGGAACTACAATGAGCAGTTCTTC. V gene TRBV6-5 combines with J gene TRBJ2-1; 9 bases map to TRBD2. V shed 6 bases, J shed 3 bases, and the junction held 3 bases outside the gene matches. CDR1 is MNHEY, CDR2 SVGAGI, per germline. The CDR3 spans 14 residues.

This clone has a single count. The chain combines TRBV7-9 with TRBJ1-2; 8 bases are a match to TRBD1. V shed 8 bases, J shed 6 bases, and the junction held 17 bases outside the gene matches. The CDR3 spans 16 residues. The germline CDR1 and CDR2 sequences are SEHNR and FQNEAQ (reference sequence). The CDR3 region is CASYFPGQGLIDGYTF. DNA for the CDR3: TGTGCCAGCTACTTCCCCGGACAGGGACTTATCGATGGCTACACCTTC.

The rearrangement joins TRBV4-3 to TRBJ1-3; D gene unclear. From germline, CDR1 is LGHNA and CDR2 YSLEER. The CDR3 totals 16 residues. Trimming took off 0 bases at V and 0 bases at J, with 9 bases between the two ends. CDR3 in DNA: TGCGCCAGCAGCCAAGACAGCGGCCTCTCTGGAAACACCATATATTTT. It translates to CASSQDSGLSGNTIYF.

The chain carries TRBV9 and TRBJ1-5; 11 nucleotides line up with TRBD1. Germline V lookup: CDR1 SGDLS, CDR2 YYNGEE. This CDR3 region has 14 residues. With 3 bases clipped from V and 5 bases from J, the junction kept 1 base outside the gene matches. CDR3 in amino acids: CASSAGQGDQPQHF. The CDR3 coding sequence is TGTGCCAGCAGCGCGGGACAGGGGGATCAGCCCCAGCATTTT.

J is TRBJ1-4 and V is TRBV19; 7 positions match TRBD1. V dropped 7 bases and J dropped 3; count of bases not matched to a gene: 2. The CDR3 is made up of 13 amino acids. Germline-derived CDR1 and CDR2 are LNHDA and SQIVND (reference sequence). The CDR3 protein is CASNGQANEKLFF. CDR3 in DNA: TGTGCCAGTAACGGACAGGCTAATGAAAAACTGTTTTTT.

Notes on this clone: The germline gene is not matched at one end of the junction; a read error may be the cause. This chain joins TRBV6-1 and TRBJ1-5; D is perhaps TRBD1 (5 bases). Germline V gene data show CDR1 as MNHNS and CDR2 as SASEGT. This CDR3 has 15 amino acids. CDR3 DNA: TGTGCCAGCAGGCGGGGGGAAATTCTTTCTCAGGCCCAGCATTTT. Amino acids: CASRRGEILSQAQHF.

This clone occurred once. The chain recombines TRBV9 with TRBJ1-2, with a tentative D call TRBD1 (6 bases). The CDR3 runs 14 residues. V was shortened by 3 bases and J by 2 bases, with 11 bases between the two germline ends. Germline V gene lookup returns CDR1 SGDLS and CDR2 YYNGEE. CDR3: CASSGRQENYGYTF. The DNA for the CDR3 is TGTGCCAGCAGCGGACGACAGGAAAACTATGGCTACACCTTC.

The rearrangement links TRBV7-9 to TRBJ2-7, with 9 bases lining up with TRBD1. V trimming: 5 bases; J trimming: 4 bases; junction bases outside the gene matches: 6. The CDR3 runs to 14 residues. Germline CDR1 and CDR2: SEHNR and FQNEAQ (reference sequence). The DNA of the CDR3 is TGTGCCAGCAGCGGACGGACAGGGGAATACGAGCAGTACTTC. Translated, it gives CASSGRTGEYEQYF.

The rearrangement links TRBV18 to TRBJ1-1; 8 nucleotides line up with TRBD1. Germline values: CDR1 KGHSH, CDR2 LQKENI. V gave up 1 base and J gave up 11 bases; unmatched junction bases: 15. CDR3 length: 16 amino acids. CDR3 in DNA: TGTGCCAGCTCACCACAGGGTCAGGGGGCGCGGGTTGACGCTTTCTTT. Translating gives CASSPQGQGARVDAFF.

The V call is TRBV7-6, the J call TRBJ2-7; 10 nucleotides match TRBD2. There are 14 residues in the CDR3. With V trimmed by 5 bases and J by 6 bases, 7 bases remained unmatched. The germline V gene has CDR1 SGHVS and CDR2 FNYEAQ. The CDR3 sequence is CASSMRTSGGEQYF. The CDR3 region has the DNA TGTGCCAGCAGCATGAGGACTAGCGGTGGCGAGCAGTACTTC.

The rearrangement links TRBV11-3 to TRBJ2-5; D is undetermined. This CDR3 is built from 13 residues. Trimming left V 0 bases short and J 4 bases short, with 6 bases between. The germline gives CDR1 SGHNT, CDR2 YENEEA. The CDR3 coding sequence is TGTGCCAGCAGCTTAGAGCGGAGAGAGACCCAGTACTTC. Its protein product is CASSLERRETQYF.

The CDR3 is CSASTGYEQYF. CDR3 DNA: TGCAGTGCCTCGACAGGCTACGAGCAGTACTTC. This sequence joins TRBV20-1 and TRBJ2-7; a possible D gene is TRBD1 (6 bases). The V and J ends lost 6 bases and 3 bases respectively, with 9 bases between them. The CDR3 sequence is 11 residues long. Germline-derived CDR1 and CDR2 are DFQATT and SNEGSKA (reference sequence).

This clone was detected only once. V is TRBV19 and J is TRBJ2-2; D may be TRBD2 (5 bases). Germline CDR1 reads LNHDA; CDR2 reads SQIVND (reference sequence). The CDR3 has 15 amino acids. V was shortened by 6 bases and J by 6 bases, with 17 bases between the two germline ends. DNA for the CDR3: TGTGCCAGTAGCACTATACGGGGTCAGTCCGGGGAGCTGTTTTTT. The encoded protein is CASSTIRGQSGELFF. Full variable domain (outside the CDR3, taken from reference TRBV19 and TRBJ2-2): DGGITQSPKYLFRKEGQNVTLSCEQNLNHDAMYWYRQDPGQGLRLIYYSQIVNDFQKGDIAEGYSVSREKKESFPLTVTSAQKNPTAFYLCASSTIRGQSGELFFGEGSRLTVL.

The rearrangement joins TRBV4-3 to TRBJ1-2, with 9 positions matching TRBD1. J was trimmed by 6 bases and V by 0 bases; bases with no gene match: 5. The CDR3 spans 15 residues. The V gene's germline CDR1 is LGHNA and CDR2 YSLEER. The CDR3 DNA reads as TGCGCCAGCAGCCAAGACGGGACAGGGCTGGATGGCTACACCTTC. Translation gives CASSQDGTGLDGYTF.